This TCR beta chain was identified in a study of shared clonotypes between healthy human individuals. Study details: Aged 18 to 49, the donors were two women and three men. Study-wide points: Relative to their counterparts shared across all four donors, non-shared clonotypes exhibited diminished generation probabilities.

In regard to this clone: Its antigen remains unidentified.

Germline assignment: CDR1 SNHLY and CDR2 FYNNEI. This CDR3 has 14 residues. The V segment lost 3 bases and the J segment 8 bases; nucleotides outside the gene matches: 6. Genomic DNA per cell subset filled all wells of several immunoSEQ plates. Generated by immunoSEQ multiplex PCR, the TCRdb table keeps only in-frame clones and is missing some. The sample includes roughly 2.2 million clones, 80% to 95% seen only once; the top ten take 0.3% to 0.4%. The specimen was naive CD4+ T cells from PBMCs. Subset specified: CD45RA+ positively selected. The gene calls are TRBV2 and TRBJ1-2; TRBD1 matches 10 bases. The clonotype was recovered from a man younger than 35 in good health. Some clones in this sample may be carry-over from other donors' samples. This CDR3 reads CASSEVTGGDGYTF. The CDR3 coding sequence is TGTGCCAGCAGTGAGGTGACAGGGGGCGACGGCTACACCTTC.